One sample yielded the 24 T cell receptor beta chains listed below, sequenced in a study of T cell clones after liver transplantation. This table comes from immunoSEQ multiplex PCR, and its TCRdb copy is limited to in-frame clones, with some not included. The table lists tens of thousands of clones, roughly 85% of them singletons. Source: CD4+ T cells from blood, taken 46 months after liver transplant. The receptors come from a human patient who received a liver transplant. Among the T cells, some may be from the graft donor.

The chain combines TRBV7-9 with TRBJ1-2; 7 bases line up with TRBD1. After removal of 5 bases from V and 4 bases from J, the junction contained 7 bases not matched to a gene. This CDR3 is built from 14 residues. The germline V gene encodes CDR1 SEHNR and CDR2 FQNEAQ (reference sequence). CDR3 nucleotide sequence: TGTGCCAGCAGCCCTAGACAGGGTGGCTATGGCTACACCTTC. Its protein product is CASSPRQGGYGYTF.

The genes are TRBV2 and TRBJ2-2; 7 bases match TRBD1. This CDR3 has 15 residues. V lost 6 bases, J lost 0 bases, and 4 bases stayed unmatched. Germline V CDR1 and CDR2: SNHLY, FYNNEI. In nucleotides, the CDR3 is TGTGCCAGCAGGGGGCAGGGGGCGAACACCGGGGAGCTGTTTTTT. Amino acid sequence: CASRGQGANTGELFF.

The rearrangement joins TRBV28 to TRBJ2-2; 7 bases align to TRBD2. Germline assignment: CDR1 MDHEN and CDR2 SYDVKM. Trimming took 7 bases from V and 4 from J; bases not matched to a gene: 9. The CDR3 has 15 residues. The CDR3 loop is CASTGGSKSTGELFF. Here the CDR3 DNA reads TGTGCCAGCACTGGCGGGAGTAAATCCACCGGGGAGCTGTTTTTT.

V and J are TRBV7-2 and TRBJ2-2, with 8 positions matching TRBD2. CDR1 and CDR2 (germline): SGHTA, FQGNSA. This CDR3 is 16 amino acids long. Trimming took 5 bases from V and 6 from J; bases not matched to a gene: 11. The CDR3: CASSPRPGTRPGELFF. Written as DNA, the CDR3 is TGTGCCAGCAGCCCGAGACCTGGGACTAGGCCCGGGGAGCTGTTTTTT.

This clone was observed a few times. The chain uses TRBV6-1 and TRBJ2-7, with TRBD1 matching 8 bases. Germline CDR1 is MNHNS and CDR2 is SASEGT. V lost 6 bases to trimming and J lost 1 base; unmatched junction nucleotides: 5. CDR3 length: 14 residues. The CDR3 nucleotides are TGTGCCAGCAGACTGACAGGGGCGTCCTACGAGCAGTACTTC. Protein sequence: CASRLTGASYEQYF.

This CDR3 reads CASSSPEVETQYF. The CDR3, as DNA: TGCGCCAGCAGCAGCCCAGAAGTTGAGACCCAGTACTTC. The chain has TRBV5-1 and TRBJ2-5, with unresolved D. Germline assignment: CDR1 SGHRS and CDR2 YFSETQ. The V end was cut by 4 bases, the J end by 5 bases, with 12 bases between. The CDR3 extends over 13 amino acids.

The V call is TRBV29-1, the J call TRBJ2-7; D remains unclear. CDR3 length: 11 amino acids. V lost 8 bases and J 5 bases, leaving 13 bases between the germline ends. Germline values: CDR1 SQVTM, CDR2 ANQGSEA. The CDR3 loop reads CSPEWADEQYF. The CDR3 DNA reads as TGCAGCCCGGAGTGGGCGGACGAGCAGTACTTC.

The chain joins TRBV2 to TRBJ1-5; tentatively, D is TRBD1 (5 bases). There are 15 residues in the CDR3. The V end was cut by 5 bases, the J end by 2 bases, with 13 bases between. CDR1 and CDR2 (germline): SNHLY, FYNNEI. CDR3 loop: CASSTGLLGNQPQHF. For the CDR3, the DNA is TGTGCCAGCAGTACGGGACTTTTGGGCAATCAGCCCCAGCATTTT. Based on the CDR3 plus reference TRBV2 and TRBJ1-5, the full variable domain is EPEVTQTPSHQVTQMGQEVILRCVPISNHLYFYWYRQILGQKVEFLVSFYNNEISEKSEIFDDQFSVERPDGSNFTLKIRSTKLEDSAMYFCASSTGLLGNQPQHFGDGTRLSIL.

The genes are TRBV10-1 and TRBJ2-7; 8 bases map to TRBD2. The CDR3 is 13 residues long. Unmatched junction bases numbered 8, after V lost 8 bases and J lost 5 bases. The V gene's germline CDR1 is WNHNN and CDR2 SYGVQD (reference sequence). In DNA form, the CDR3 reads TGCGCCAGCGGGGGGACTAGTCCCAACGAGCAGTACTTC. Translation gives CASGGTSPNEQYF.

The chain carries TRBV14 and TRBJ2-7; 9 nucleotides align to TRBD1. The CDR3 has 17 residues. V trimming: 4 bases; J trimming: 2 bases; junction bases outside the gene matches: 12. Germline V gene lookup returns CDR1 SGHDN and CDR2 FVKESK. The CDR3 protein is CASSRPLGQGTTYEQYF. In DNA form, the CDR3 reads TGTGCCAGCAGCCGGCCCCTGGGACAGGGAACTACCTACGAGCAGTACTTC.

This clone was counted only a few times. The V call is TRBV18, the J call TRBJ2-1, with TRBD1 identical over 9 bases. The length of the CDR3 is 15 residues. Germline CDR1 KGHSH, CDR2 LQKENI. With 3 bases clipped from V and 7 bases from J, the junction kept 7 bases outside the gene matches. The CDR3 spells CASSPRTGAQNEQFF. The CDR3 DNA reads as TGTGCCAGCTCACCCAGGACAGGGGCGCAAAATGAGCAGTTCTTC.

The chain is built from TRBV7-9 and TRBJ1-4; 11 bases match TRBD1. Germline V CDR1 and CDR2: SEHNR, FQNEAQ (reference sequence). The junction had 9 bases not matched to a gene; V was cut back by 3 bases and J by 3 bases. The CDR3 extends over 18 amino acids. The CDR3 sequence is CASSFGTGGLQANEKLFF. The CDR3 nucleotides are TGTGCCAGCAGCTTTGGGACAGGGGGGCTTCAGGCTAATGAAAAACTGTTTTTT. Complete variable domain (other parts from reference TRBV7-9 and TRBJ1-4): DTGVSQNPRHKITKRGQNVTFRCDPISEHNRLYWYRQTLGQGPEFLTYFQNEAQLEKSRLLSDRFSAERPKGSFSTLEIQRTEQGDSAMYLCASSFGTGGLQANEKLFFGSGTQLSVL.

The V and J genes are TRBV28 and TRBJ2-2, with 7 bases lining up with TRBD2. The CDR3 totals 15 residues. CDR1 is MDHEN and CDR2 is SYDVKM in the germline V gene. The trim removed 3 bases at V and 6 bases at J, leaving 7 bases unmatched. The CDR3 region is CASSLGFRGAGELFF. In DNA, the CDR3 is TGTGCCAGCAGTTTGGGATTCCGGGGGGCCGGGGAGCTGTTTTTT.

This clone was counted a few times. This chain joins TRBV5-1 and TRBJ2-1; TRBD2 matches at 15 bases. Germline CDR1 is SGHRS and CDR2 is YFSETQ. V dropped 4 bases and J dropped 6; count of bases not matched to a gene: 5. CDR3 length equals 16 residues. The CDR3 protein is CASSRTSGRAGNEQFF. The CDR3, as DNA: TGCGCCAGCAGCCGGACTAGCGGGAGGGCTGGCAATGAGCAGTTCTTC. Combining the CDR3 with reference TRBV5-1 and TRBJ2-1 gives the whole variable domain KAGVTQTPRYLIKTRGQQVTLSCSPISGHRSVSWYQQTPGQGLQFLFEYFSETQRNKGNFPGRFSGRQFSNSRSEMNVSTLELGDSALYLCASSRTSGRAGNEQFFGPGTRLTVL.

The chain joins TRBV6-6 to TRBJ1-2; 7 nucleotides align to TRBD1. CDR1 MNHNY and CDR2 SVGAGI come from the germline V gene (reference sequence). This CDR3 spans 14 amino acids. V lost 5 bases, J lost 7 bases, and 10 bases stayed unmatched. The CDR3: CASSGSGGGGGYTF. CDR3 bases: TGTGCCAGCAGTGGCTCAGGGGGTGGTGGTGGCTACACCTTC.

The chain combines TRBV19 with TRBJ1-1; 9 bases match TRBD1. With 5 bases clipped from V and 1 base from J, the junction kept 2 bases outside the gene matches. Germline V lookup: CDR1 LNHDA, CDR2 SQIVND (reference sequence). This CDR3 contains 14 residues. CDR3 in DNA: TGTGCCAGTAGTCCGGGACAGGGGAACACTGAAGCTTTCTTT. Amino acid sequence: CASSPGQGNTEAFF.

This sequence joins TRBV7-2 and TRBJ2-2; D might be TRBD2 (5 bases). V dropped 8 bases and J dropped 3 bases, with 19 bases sitting between them. CDR1 is SGHTA, CDR2 FQGNSA, per germline. The CDR3 runs to 16 residues. This CDR3 is CASSPKPASYTGELFF. The CDR3 region has the DNA TGTGCCAGCTCCCCCAAACCGGCTAGCTACACCGGGGAGCTGTTTTTT.

The chain carries TRBV4-1 and TRBJ2-6, with D possibly TRBD2 on 6 matching bases. The germline V gene has CDR1 MGHRA and CDR2 YSYEKL. V lost 3 bases and J lost 1, with 10 bases in between. The CDR3 has 16 amino acids. This CDR3 reads CASSHERGSGANVLTF. The CDR3 bases are TGCGCCAGCAGCCATGAACGGGGGTCTGGGGCCAACGTCCTGACTTTC.

The V call is TRBV11-2, the J call TRBJ2-1, with 7 bases fitting TRBD2. J gave up 3 bases and V 6 bases, and 11 bases lay outside the gene matches. Germline V CDR1 and CDR2: SGHAT, FQNNGV. The CDR3 contains 16 residues. The CDR3 coding sequence is TGTGCCAGCAGTTTAACGCCGGGACTAAACTACAATGAGCAGTTCTTC. It specifies CASSLTPGLNYNEQFF.

J is TRBJ1-1 and V is TRBV11-2, with 10 positions matching TRBD1. Germline lookup yields CDR1 SGHAT and CDR2 FQNNGV. V gave up 5 bases and J gave up 5 bases; unmatched junction bases: 5. The CDR3 spans 14 residues. Here the CDR3 DNA reads TGTGCCAGCAGCCGGGACAGGGGATATACTGAAGCTTTCTTT. It codes for CASSRDRGYTEAFF.

V gene TRBV2 combines with J gene TRBJ2-2; D may be TRBD2 (6 bases). The CDR3 length is 15 residues. Germline CDR1 and CDR2: SNHLY and FYNNEI. The V and J ends lost 1 base and 4 bases respectively, with 10 bases between them. The CDR3 sequence: CASSEGRGRTGELFF. CDR3 sequence (DNA): TGTGCCAGCAGTGAAGGGCGGGGACGCACCGGGGAGCTGTTTTTT.

This chain uses TRBV18 with TRBJ1-1; D not resolved. The CDR3 is 12 amino acids. V lost 3 bases and J lost 7, with 9 bases in between. Germline V gives CDR1 KGHSH, CDR2 LQKENI. For the CDR3, the DNA is TGTGCCAGCTCACCTCGTCATGGTGAAGCTTTCTTT. It encodes CASSPRHGEAFF.

This clone was seen a few times. The chain has TRBV29-1 and TRBJ2-7; D possibly corresponds to TRBD2 (6 bases). CDR1 and CDR2 from the germline V gene are SQVTM and ANQGSEA. Trimming cost V 6 bases and J 0 bases, with 12 bases left between them. This CDR3 spans 13 amino acids. For the CDR3, the DNA is TGCAGCGTAACCGGGACTCACTCCTACGAGCAGTACTTC. Amino acid sequence: CSVTGTHSYEQYF.

V usage is TRBV28 and J usage is TRBJ1-2; possibly TRBD1 for D (5 bases). CDR1 MDHEN and CDR2 SYDVKM come from the germline V gene. Trimming took 4 bases from V and 0 from J, leaving 15 bases between them. The CDR3 contains 16 residues. The CDR3 bases are TGTGCCAGCAGTTCCCCGGGACGACCAGCTAACTATGGCTACACCTTC. Translation: CASSSPGRPANYGYTF.